This T cell receptor beta chain is from a study of human versus mouse CDR3 diversity and MHC coevolution. About the research overall: Between roughly 0.6 x 10^7 and 1.7 x 10^7 valid reads came from each sample.

Sorting isolated naive CD4 T cells lacking CD45RO and expressing CD62L. About this clone itself: Its antigen is currently unknown.

There are 19 residues in the CDR3. Trimming shortened V by 5 bases and J by 0 bases, and 25 bases separated the two germline ends. Germline V CDR1 and CDR2: MDHEN, SYDVKM. The data were produced by immunoSEQ multiplex PCR, yet TCRdb's version contains in-frame clones alone and is incomplete. The table shows about 73,000 clones, with around 90% occurring only once. Study-level results: By iCHAO1, human TCR beta clonotypes numbered some 1.5 million, the most. Most of the three human donors had the lowest clonal inequality.

The specimen was naive CD4+ T cells from blood. Subset denoted: CD45RO-negative CD62L-positive naive CD4 T cells. The chain uses TRBV28 and TRBJ1-1; D might be TRBD1 (6 bases). This clonotype originated in a person between 25 and 70 years old in good health. This CDR3 is CASSLRVPTTGSVNTEAFF. CDR3 sequence (DNA): TGTGCCAGCAGTCTACGAGTTCCGACGACAGGTTCCGTGAACACTGAAGCTTTCTTT.